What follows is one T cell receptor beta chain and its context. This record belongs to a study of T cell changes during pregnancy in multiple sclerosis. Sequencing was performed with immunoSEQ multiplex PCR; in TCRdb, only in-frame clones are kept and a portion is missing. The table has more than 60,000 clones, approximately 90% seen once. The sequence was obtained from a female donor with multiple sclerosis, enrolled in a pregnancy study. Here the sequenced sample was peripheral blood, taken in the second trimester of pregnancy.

CDR3 residues: CASSPWTGSNQPQHF. In nucleotides, the CDR3 is TGCGCCAGCAGCCCTTGGACAGGAAGCAATCAGCCCCAGCATTTT. This chain links TRBV4-3 with TRBJ1-5; 7 bases fit TRBD1. Germline V lookup: CDR1 LGHNA, CDR2 YSLEER. The CDR3 length is 15 residues. Trimming at V came to 4 bases and at J to 1 base, leaving 4 bases not matched to a gene.